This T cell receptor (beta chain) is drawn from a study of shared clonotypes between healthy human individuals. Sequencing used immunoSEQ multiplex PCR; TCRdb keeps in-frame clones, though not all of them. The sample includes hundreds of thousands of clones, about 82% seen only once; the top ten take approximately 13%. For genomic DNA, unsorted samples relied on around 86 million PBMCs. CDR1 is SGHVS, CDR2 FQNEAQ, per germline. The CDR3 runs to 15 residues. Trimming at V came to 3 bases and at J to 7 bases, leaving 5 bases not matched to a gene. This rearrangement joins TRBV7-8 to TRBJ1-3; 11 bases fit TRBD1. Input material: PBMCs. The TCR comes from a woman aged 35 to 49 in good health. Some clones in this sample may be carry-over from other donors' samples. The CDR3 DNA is TGTGCCAGCAGCTTGGGGACAGGGGGTCTCAACACCATATATTTT. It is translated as CASSLGTGGLNTIYF.